This T cell receptor (beta chain) was recorded in a study of vaccination effects on CD4 cells after COVID-19. The assay was immunoSEQ multiplex PCR, and TCRdb's table has in-frame clones only and misses some. This sample yields some 68,000 clones, of which under 75% are seen a single time; under 4.5% belongs to the top ten. As concerns this clone: The antigen remains undetermined.

Sequencing in the ViraFEST assay came after antigen-specific CD4+ T cells had been expanded with viral peptide pools, which were used to stimulate PBMC. The authors isolated CD4+ T cells after ten to eleven days of culture. All vaccine recipients tested negative for nucleocapsid antibodies and had never contracted SARS-CoV-2 infection. V lost 6 bases and J lost 5, with 16 bases in between. CDR3 length: 14 residues. Germline V CDR1 and CDR2: SNHLY, FYNNEI. The chain couples TRBV2 to TRBJ2-5; tentatively, D is TRBD1 (6 bases). This receptor was identified in a human donor who received a COVID-19 vaccine. The sequencing used CD4+ T cells from PBMCs cultured with HCoV-OC43 spike peptides, collected before COVID-19 vaccination. As to subset: HCoV-OC43 spike overlapping peptide pool stimulation. CDR3 loop: CASRATQGWETQYF. In nucleotides, the CDR3 is TGTGCCAGCAGGGCTACACAGGGATGGGAGACCCAGTACTTC. Using reference TRBV2 and TRBJ2-5 for the parts outside the CDR3, the full variable domain is EPEVTQTPSHQVTQMGQEVILRCVPISNHLYFYWYRQILGQKVEFLVSFYNNEISEKSEIFDDQFSVERPDGSNFTLKIRSTKLEDSAMYFCASRATQGWETQYFGPGTRLLVL.